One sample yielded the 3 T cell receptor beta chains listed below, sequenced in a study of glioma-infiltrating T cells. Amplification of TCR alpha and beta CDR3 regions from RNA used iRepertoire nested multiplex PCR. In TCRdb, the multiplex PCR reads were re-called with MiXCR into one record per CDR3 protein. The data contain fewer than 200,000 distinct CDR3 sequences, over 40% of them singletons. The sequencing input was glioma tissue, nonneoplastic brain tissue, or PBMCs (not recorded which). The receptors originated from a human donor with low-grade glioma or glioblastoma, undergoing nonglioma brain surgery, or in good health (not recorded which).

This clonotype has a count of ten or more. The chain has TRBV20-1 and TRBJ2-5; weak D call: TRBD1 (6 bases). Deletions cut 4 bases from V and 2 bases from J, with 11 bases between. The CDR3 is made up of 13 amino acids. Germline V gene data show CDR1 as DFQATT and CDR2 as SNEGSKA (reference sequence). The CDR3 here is CSATGQRQETQYF. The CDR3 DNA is TGCAGTGCTACGGGACAAAGGCAAGAGACCCAGTACTTC.

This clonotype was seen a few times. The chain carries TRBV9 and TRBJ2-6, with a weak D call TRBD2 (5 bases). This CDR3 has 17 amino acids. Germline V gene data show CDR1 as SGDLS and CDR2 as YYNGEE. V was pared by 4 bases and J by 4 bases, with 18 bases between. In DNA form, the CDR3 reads TGTGCCAGCAGCATAAACCCGGGGAGCCCCGGGGCCAACGTCCTGACTTTC. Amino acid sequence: CASSINPGSPGANVLTF.

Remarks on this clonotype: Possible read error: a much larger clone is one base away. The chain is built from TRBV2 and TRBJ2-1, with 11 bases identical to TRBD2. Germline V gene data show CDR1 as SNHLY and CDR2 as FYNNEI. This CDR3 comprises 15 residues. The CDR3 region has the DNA TGTGCCAGCACCGTGACTAGCGGGATTGGCAATGAGCAGTTATTC. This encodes CASTVTSGIGNEQLF.